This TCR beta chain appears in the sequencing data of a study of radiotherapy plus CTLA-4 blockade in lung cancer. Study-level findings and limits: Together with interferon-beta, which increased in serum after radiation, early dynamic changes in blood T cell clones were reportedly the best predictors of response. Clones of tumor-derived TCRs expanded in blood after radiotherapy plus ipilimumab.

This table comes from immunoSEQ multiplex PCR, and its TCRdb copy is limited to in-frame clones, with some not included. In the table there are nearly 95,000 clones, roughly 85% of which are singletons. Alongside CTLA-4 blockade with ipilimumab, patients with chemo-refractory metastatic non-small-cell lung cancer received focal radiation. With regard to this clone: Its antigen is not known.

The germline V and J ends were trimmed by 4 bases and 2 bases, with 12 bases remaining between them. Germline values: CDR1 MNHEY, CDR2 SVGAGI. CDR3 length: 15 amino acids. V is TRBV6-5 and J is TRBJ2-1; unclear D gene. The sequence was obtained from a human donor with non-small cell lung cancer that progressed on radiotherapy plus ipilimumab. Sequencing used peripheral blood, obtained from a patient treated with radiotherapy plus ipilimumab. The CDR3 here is CASSSLSGAYNEQFF. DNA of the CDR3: TGTGCCAGCAGTTCCCTCTCCGGAGCCTACAATGAGCAGTTCTTC.